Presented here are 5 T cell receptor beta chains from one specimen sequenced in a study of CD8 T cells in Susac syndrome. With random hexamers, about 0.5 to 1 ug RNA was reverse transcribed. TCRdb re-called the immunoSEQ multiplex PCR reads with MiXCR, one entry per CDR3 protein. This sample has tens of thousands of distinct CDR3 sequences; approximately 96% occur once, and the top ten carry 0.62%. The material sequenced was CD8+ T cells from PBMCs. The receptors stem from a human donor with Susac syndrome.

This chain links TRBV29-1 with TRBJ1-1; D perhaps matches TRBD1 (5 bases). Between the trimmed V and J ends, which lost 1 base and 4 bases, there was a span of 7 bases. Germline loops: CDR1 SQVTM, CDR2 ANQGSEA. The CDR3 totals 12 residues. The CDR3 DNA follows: TGCAGCGTTGAAGGGAGGGGCACTGAAGCTTTCTTT. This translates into CSVEGRGTEAFF.

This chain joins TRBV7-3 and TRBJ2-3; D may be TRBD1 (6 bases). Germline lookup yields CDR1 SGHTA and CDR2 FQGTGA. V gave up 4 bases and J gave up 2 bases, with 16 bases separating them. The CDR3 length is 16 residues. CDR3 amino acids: CASSSWGDRLTDTQYF. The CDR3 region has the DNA TGTGCCAGCAGCTCCTGGGGTGACAGGCTCACAGATACGCAGTATTTT.

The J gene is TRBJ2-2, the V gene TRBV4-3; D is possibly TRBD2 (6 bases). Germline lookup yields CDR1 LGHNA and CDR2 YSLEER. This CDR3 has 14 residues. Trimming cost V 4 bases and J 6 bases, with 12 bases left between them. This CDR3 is CASSPQGGAGELFF. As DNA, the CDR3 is TGCGCCAGCAGCCCTCAAGGAGGGGCCGGGGAGCTGTTTTTT.

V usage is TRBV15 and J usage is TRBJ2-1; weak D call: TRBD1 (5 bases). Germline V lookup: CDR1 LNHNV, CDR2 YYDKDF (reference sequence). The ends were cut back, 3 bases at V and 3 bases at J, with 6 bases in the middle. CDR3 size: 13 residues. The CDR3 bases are TGTGCCACCAGCAGGGACAACTACAATGAGCAGTTCTTC. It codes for CATSRDNYNEQFF.

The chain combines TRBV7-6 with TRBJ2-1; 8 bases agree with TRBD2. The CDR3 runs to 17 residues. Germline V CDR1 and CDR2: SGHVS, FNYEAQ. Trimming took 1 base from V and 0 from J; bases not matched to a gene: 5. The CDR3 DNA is TGTGCCAGCAGCTTAGAGTCTAGCGGGCCCTCCTACAATGAGCAGTTCTTC. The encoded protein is CASSLESSGPSYNEQFF.